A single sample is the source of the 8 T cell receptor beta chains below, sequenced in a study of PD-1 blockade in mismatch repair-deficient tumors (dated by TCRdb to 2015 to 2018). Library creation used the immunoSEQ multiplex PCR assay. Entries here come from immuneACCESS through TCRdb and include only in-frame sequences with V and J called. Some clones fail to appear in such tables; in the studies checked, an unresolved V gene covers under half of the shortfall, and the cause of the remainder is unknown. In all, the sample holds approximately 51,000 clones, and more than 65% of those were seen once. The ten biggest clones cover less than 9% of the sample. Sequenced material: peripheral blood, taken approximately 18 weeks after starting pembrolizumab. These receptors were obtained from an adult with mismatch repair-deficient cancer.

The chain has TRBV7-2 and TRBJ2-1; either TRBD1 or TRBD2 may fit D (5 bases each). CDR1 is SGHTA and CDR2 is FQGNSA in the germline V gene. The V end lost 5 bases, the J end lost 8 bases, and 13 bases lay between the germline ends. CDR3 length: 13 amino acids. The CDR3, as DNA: TGTGCCAGCAGCACCCGGGACGGCTATGAGCAGTTCTTC. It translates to CASSTRDGYEQFF.

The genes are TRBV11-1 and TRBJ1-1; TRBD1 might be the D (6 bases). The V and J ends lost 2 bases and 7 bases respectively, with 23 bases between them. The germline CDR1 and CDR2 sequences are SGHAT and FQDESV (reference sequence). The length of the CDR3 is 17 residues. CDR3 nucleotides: TGTGCCAGCAGCTTACGGGGGGACACCCTAGCGGGCCTTGAAGCTTTCTTT. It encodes CASSLRGDTLAGLEAFF.

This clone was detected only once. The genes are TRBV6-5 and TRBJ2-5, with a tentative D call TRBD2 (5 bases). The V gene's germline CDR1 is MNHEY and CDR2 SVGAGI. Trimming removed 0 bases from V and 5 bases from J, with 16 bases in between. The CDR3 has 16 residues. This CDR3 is CASSYSKAAVGETQYF. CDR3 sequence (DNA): TGTGCCAGCAGTTACTCGAAGGCAGCGGTGGGGGAGACCCAGTACTTC.

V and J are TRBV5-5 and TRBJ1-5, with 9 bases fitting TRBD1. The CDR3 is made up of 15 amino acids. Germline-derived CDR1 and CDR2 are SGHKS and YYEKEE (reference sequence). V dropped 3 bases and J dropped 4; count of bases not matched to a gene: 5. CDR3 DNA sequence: TGTGCCAGCAGCTACCGGGACAGGGAGAATCAGCCCCAGCATTTT. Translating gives CASSYRDRENQPQHF.

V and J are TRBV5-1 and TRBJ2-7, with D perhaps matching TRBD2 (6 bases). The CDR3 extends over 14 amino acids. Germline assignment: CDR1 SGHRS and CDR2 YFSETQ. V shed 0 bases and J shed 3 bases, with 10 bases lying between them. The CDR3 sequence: CASSLGRGDYEQYF. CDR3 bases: TGCGCCAGCAGCTTGGGGCGGGGAGACTACGAGCAGTACTTC.

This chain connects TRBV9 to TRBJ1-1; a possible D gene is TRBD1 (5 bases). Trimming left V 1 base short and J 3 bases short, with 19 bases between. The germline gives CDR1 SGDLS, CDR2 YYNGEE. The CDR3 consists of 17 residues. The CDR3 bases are TGTGCCAGCAGCGTACAGGGTAGAGTGGATAGTTACACTGAAGCTTTCTTT. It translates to CASSVQGRVDSYTEAFF.

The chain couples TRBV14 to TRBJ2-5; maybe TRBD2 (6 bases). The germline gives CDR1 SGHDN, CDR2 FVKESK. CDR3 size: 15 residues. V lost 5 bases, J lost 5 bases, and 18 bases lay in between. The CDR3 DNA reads TGTGCCAGCAGCACCCGCGGGGAGCGTCAGGAGACCCAGTACTTC. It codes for CASSTRGERQETQYF. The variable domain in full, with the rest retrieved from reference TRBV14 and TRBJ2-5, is EAGVTQFPSHSVIEKGQTVTLRCDPISGHDNLYWYRRVMGKEIKFLLHFVKESKQDESGMPNNRFLAERTGGTYSTLKVQPAELEDSGVYFCASSTRGERQETQYFGPGTRLLVL.

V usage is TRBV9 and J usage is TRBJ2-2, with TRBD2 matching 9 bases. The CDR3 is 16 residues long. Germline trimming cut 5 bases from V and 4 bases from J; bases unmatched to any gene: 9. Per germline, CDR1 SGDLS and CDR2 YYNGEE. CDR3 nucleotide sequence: TGTGCCAGCAGTCTTCATAGCGGGAGCGTCACCGGGGAGCTGTTTTTT. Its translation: CASSLHSGSVTGELFF.